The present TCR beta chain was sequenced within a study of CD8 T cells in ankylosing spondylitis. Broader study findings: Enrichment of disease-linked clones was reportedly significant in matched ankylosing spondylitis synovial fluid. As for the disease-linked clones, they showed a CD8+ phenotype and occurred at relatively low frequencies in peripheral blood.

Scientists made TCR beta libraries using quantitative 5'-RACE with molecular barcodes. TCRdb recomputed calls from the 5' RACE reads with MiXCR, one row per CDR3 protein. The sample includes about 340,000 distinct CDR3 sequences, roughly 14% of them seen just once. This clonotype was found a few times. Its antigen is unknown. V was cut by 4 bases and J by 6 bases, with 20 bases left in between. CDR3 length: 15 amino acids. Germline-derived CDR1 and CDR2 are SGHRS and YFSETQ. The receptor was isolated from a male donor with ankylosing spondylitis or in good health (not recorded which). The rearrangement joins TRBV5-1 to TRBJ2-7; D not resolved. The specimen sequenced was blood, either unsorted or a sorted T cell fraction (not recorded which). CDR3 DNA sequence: TGCGCCAGCAGCCTGTTAGAAGGTCTCTCCGGCGAGCAGTACTTC. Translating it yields CASSLLEGLSGEQYF.